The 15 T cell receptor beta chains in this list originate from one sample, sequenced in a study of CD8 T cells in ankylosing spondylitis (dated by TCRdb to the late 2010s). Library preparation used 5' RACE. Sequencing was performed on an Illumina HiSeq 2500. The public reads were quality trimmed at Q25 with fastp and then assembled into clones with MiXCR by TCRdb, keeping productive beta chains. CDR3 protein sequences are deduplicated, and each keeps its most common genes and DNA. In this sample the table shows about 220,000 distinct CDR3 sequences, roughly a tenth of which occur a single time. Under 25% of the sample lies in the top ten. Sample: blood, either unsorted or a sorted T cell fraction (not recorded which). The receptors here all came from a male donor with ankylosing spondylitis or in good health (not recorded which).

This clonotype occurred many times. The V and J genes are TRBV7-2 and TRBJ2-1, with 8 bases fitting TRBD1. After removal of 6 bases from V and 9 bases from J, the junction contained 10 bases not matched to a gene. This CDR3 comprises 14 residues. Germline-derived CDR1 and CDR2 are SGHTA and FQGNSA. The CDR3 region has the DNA TGTGCCAGCAGTAGGGAGACAGGGGAAGCTGAGCAGTTCTTC. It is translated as CASSRETGEAEQFF.

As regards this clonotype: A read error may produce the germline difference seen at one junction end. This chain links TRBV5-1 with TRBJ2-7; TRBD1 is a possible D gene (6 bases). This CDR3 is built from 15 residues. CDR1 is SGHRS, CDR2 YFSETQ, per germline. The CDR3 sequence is CAISLGYRDPYEQYF. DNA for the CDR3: TGCGCCATCAGCTTGGGTTACAGGGACCCCTACGAGCAGTACTTC.

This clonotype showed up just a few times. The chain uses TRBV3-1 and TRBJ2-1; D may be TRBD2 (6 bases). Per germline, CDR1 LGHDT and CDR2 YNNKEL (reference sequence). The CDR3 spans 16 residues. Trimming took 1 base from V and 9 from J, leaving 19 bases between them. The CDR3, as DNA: TGTGCCAGCAGCCAAGCGAGACCGGCGATGGGGGGTGAGCAGTTCTTC. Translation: CASSQARPAMGGEQFF.

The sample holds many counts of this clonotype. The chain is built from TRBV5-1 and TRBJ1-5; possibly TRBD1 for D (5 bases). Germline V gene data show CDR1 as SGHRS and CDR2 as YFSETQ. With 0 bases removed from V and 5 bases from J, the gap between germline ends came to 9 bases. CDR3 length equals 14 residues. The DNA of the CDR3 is TGCGCCAGCAGCTTGGCGGGGGGGGATCAGCCCCAGCATTTT. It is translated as CASSLAGGDQPQHF.

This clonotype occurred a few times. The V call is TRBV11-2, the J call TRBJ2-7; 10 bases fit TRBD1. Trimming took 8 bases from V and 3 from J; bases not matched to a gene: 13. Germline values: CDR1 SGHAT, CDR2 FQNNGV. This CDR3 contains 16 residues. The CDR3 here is CASGHRTGGSNYEQYF. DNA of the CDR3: TGTGCCAGCGGTCATCGGACAGGGGGATCGAACTACGAGCAGTACTTC.

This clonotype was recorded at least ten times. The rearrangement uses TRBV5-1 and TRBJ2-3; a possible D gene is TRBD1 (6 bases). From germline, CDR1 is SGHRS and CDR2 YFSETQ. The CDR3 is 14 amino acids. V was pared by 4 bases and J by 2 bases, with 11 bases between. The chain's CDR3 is CASSQGPSTDTQYF. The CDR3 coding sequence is TGCGCCAGCAGCCAGGGGCCGTCCACAGATACGCAGTATTTT.

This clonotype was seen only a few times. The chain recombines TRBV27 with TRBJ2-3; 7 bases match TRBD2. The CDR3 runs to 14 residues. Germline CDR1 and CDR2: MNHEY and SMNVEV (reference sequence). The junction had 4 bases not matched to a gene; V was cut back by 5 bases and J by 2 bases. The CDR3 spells CASSHGLDTDTQYF. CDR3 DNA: TGTGCCAGCAGTCACGGACTAGACACAGATACGCAGTATTTT.

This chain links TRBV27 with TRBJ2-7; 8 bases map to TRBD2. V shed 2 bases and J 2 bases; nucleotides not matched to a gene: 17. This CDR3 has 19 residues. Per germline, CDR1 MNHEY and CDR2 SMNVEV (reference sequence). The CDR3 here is CASSLPQSFGRDFAYEQYF. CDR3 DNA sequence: TGTGCCAGCAGTTTACCCCAGTCTTTCGGGAGGGACTTCGCCTACGAGCAGTACTTC.

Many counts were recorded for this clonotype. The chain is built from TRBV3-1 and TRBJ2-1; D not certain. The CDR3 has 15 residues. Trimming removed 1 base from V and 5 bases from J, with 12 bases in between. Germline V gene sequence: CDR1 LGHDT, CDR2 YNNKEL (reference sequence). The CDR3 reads CASSQVRPLNNEQFF. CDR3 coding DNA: TGTGCCAGCAGCCAAGTACGGCCCCTCAACAATGAGCAGTTCTTC.

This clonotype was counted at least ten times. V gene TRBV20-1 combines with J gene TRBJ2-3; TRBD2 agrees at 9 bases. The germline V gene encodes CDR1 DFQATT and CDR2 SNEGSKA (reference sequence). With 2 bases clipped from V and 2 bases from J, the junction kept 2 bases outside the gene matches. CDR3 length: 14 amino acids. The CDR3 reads CSARLAGNTDTQYF. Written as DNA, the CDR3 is TGCAGTGCTAGACTAGCGGGGAACACAGATACGCAGTATTTT.

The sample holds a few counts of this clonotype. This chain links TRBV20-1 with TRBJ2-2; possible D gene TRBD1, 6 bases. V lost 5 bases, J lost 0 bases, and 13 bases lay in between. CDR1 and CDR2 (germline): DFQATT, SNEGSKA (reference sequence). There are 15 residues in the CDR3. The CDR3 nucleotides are TGCAGTGCTCACAACAGGGTAGCGAACACCGGGGAGCTGTTTTTT. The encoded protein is CSAHNRVANTGELFF.

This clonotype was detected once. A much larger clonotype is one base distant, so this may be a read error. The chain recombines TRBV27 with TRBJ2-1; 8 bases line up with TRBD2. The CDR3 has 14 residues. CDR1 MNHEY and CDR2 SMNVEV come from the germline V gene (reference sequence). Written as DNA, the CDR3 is TGTGTCAGCAGTTTAGCGGGACTAACGAATGAGCAGTTCTTC. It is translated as CVSSLAGLTNEQFF.

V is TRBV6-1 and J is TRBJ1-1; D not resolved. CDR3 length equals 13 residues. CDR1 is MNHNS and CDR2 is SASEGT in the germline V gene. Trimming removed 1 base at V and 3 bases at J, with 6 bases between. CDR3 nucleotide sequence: TGTGCCAGCAGTGAAGAAACGCACACTGAAGCTTTCTTT. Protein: CASSEETHTEAFF.

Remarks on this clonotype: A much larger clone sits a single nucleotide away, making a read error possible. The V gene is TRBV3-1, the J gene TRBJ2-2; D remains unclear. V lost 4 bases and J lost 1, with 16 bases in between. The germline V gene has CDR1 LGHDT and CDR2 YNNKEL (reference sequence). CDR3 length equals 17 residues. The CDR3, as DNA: TGTGCCAGCAGCCTCGATCAGACACATATGAACACCGGGGAGCTGTTTTTT. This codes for CASSLDQTHMNTGELFF.

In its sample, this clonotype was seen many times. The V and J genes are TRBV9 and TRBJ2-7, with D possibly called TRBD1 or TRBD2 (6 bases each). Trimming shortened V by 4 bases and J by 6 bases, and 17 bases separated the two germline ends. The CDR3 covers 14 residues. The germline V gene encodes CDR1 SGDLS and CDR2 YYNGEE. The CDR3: CASSPGLEGGEQYF. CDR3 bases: TGTGCCAGCAGCCCGGGCCTTGAGGGGGGCGAGCAGTACTTC.